This TCR beta chain was sequenced for a study of cytomegalovirus exposure and HLA in healthy donors. Findings and caveats of the study: A later analysis showed that HLA-associated TCR beta chains had undergone more clonal expansion than equally common others. V- and J-gene trimming of TCR beta was linked (in a later analysis) to a missense DCLRE1C variant. TCR beta V segments were, for the most part, productive about 87% or about 30% of the time in an earlier analysis.

The CDR3 covers 16 residues. Per the germline V gene, CDR1 is SGHTA and CDR2 is FQGNSA. V was trimmed by 5 bases and J by 2 bases, leaving 18 bases between them. PCR used 60 Vbeta primers and 13 Jbeta primers. Repertoires were generated with immunoSEQ multiplex PCR, while TCRdb's copy carries only in-frame clones and drops some. The data contain 120,000 or so clones, about 80% of them singletons. This clone was detected a few times. Antigen unknown. The TCR was taken from a woman aged 50 to 60 in good health and CMV-seropositive. The chain is built from TRBV7-2 and TRBJ1-2; D is perhaps TRBD1 (6 bases). Sequencing was carried out using PBMCs. CDR3 sequence reads: CASSHTGGRGNYGYTF. CDR3 DNA sequence: TGTGCCAGCAGCCATACAGGTGGCAGGGGAAACTATGGCTACACCTTC. The full variable domain, in which reference TRBV7-2 and TRBJ1-2 provide the parts outside the CDR3, is GAGVSQSPSNKVTEKGKDVELRCDPISGHTALYWYRQSLGQGLEFLIYFQGNSAPDKSGLPSDRFSAERTGGSVSTLTIQRTQQEDSAVYLCASSHTGGRGNYGYTFGSGTRLTVV.